This T cell receptor beta chain was retrieved from a study of blood T cell repertoires in COVID-19. Background on the study: Sites in the United States, Italy and Spain provided acute and convalescent COVID-19 samples.

Germline V gene data show CDR1 as SGDLS and CDR2 as YYNGEE. This CDR3 has 15 amino acids. The V end lost 1 base, the J end lost 8 bases, and 15 bases lay between the germline ends. Profiling relied on immunoSEQ multiplex PCR, and the TCRdb table lists in-frame clones only, not all of them. The repertoire holds 200,000 to 300,000 clones, with around 86% as singletons. The specimen sequenced was peripheral blood. V gene TRBV9 combines with J gene TRBJ1-4; no clear D gene. This clonotype originated in a woman aged 60-70 years who had recovered from COVID-19. As DNA, the CDR3 is TGTGCCAGCAGCGTACGACCCGGGGATGGCGAAAAACTGTTTTTT. It encodes CASSVRPGDGEKLFF.